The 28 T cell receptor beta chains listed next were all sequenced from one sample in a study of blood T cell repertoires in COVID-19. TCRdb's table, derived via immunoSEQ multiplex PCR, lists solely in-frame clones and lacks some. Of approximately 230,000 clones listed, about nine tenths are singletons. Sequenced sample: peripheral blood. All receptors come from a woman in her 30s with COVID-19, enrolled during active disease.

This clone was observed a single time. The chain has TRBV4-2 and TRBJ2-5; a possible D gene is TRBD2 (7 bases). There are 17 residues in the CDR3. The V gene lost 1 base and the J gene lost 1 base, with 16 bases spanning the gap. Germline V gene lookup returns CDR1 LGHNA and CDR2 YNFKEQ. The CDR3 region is CASSQVVGGQIQETQYF. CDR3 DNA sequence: TGTGCCAGCAGCCAAGTAGTCGGGGGGCAAATCCAAGAGACCCAGTACTTC.

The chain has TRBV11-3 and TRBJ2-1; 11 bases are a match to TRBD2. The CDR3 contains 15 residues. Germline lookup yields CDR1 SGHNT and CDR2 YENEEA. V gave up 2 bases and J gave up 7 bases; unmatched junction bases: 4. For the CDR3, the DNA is TGTGCCAGCAGCTTAATGGCTAGCGGGAGGAATGAGCAGTTCTTC. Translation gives CASSLMASGRNEQFF.

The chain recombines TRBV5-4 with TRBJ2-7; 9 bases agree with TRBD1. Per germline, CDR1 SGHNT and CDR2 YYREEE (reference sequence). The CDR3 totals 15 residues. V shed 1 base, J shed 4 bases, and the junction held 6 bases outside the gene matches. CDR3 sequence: CASSLPGTGNYEQYF. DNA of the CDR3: TGTGCCAGCAGCTTGCCCGGGACAGGGAATTACGAGCAGTACTTC.

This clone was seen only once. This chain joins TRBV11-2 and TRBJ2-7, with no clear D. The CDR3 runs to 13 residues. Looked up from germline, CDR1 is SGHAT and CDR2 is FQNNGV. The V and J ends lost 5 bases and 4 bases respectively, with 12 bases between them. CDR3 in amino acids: CASSPLARYEQYF. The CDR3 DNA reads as TGTGCCAGCAGCCCCTTAGCACGATACGAGCAGTACTTC.

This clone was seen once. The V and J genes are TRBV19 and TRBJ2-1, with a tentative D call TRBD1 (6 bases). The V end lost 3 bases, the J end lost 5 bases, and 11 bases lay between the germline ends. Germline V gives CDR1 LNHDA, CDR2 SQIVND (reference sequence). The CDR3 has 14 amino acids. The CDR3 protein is CASSISWGHNEQFF. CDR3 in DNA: TGTGCCAGTAGTATCTCGTGGGGGCACAATGAGCAGTTCTTC.

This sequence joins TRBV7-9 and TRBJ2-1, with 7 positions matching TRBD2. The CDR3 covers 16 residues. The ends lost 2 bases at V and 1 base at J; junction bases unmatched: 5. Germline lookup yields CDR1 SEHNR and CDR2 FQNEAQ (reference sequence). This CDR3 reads CASSLLAGVSYNEQFF. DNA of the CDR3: TGTGCCAGCAGCTTATTGGCGGGAGTATCCTACAATGAGCAGTTCTTC.

The CDR3, as DNA: TGTGCCAGTCACCAGACAGAACTAAAAGAGACCCAGTACTTC. Its translation is CASHQTELKETQYF. The V and J genes are TRBV28 and TRBJ2-5; D is possibly TRBD1 (5 bases). CDR1 and CDR2 from the germline V gene are MDHEN and SYDVKM. The ends were cut back, 9 bases at V and 3 bases at J, with 17 bases in the middle. CDR3 length: 14 residues.

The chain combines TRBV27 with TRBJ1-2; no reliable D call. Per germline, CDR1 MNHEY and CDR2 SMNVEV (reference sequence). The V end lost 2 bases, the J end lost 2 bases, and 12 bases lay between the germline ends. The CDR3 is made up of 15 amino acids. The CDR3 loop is CASSLRGVLNYGYTF. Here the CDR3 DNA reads TGTGCCAGCAGTTTACGGGGAGTCCTCAACTATGGCTACACCTTC.

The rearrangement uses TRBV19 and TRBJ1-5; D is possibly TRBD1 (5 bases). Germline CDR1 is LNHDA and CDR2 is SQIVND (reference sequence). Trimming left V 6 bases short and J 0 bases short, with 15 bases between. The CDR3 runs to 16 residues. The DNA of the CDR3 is TGTGCCAGTAGACACATTGACAGTCCTAGCAATCAGCCCCAGCATTTT. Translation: CASRHIDSPSNQPQHF.

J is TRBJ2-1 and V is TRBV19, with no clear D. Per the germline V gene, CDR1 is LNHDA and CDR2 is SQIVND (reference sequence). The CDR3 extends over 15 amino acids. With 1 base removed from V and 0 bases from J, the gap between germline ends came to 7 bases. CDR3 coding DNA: TGTGCCAGTAGTATAGGCCCGGGCTCCTACAATGAGCAGTTCTTC. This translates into CASSIGPGSYNEQFF.

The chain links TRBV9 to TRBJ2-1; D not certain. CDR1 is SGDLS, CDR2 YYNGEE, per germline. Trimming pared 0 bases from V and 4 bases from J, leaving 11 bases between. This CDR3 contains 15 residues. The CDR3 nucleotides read TGTGCCAGCAGCGTAGTAGCCTCTCCATACAATGAGCAGTTCTTC. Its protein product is CASSVVASPYNEQFF.

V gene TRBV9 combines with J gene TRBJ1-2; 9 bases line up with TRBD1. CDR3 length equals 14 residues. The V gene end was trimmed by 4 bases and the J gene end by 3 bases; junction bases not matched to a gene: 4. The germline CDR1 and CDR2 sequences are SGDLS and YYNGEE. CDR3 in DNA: TGTGCCAGCAGCCCACAGGGGGCCCACTATGGCTACACCTTC. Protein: CASSPQGAHYGYTF.

CDR3 amino acids: CASSNRGPTDTQYF. Written as DNA, the CDR3 is TGTGCCAGCAGTAACAGGGGCCCCACAGATACGCAGTATTTT. The rearrangement links TRBV6-2 or TRBV6-3 to TRBJ2-3, with 7 nucleotides matching TRBD1. From germline, CDR1 is MNHEY and CDR2 SVGEGT. Trimming took 5 bases from V and 2 from J; bases not matched to a gene: 4. This CDR3 is built from 14 residues.

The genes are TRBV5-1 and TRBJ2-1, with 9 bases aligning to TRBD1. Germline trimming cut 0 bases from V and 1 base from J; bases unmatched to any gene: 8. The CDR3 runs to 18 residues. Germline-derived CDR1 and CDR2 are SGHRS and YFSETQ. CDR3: CASSLALGTGTSYNEQFF. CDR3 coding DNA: TGCGCCAGCAGCTTGGCCCTCGGGACAGGGACTTCCTACAATGAGCAGTTCTTC. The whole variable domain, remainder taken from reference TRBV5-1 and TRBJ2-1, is KAGVTQTPRYLIKTRGQQVTLSCSPISGHRSVSWYQQTPGQGLQFLFEYFSETQRNKGNFPGRFSGRQFSNSRSEMNVSTLELGDSALYLCASSLALGTGTSYNEQFFGPGTRLTVL.

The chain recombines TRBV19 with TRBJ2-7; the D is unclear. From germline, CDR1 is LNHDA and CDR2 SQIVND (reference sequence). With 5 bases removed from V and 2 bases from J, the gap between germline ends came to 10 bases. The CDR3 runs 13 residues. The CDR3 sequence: CASSLADTYEQYF. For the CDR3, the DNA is TGTGCCAGTAGTTTGGCAGACACCTACGAGCAGTACTTC.

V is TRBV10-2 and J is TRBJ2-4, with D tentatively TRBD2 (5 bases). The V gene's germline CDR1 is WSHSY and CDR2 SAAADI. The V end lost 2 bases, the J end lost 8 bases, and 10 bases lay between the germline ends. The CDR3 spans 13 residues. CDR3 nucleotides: TGCGCCAGCAGTGAGGGGCCCGGGGACATTCAGTACTTC. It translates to CASSEGPGDIQYF.

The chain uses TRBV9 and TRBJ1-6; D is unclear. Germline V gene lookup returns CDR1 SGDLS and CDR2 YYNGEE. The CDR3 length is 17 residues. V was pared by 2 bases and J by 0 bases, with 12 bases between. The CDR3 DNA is TGTGCCAGCAGCGTGGGAGGCTATTACTCCTATAATTCACCCCTCCACTTT. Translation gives CASSVGGYYSYNSPLHF.

In nucleotides, the CDR3 is TGTGCCAGCAGTGAAATTGGGACTAGCACAGATACGCAGTATTTT. Protein product: CASSEIGTSTDTQYF. The rearrangement joins TRBV2 to TRBJ2-3; maybe TRBD2 (6 bases). CDR1 and CDR2 (germline): SNHLY, FYNNEI. CDR3 size: 15 residues. Trimming left V 2 bases short and J 0 bases short, with 9 bases between.

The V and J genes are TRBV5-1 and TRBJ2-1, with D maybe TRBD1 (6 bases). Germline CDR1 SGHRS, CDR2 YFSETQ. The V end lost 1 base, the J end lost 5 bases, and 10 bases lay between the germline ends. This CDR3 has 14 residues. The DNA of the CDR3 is TGCGCCAGCAGCTTGTGGACAGCCAACAATGAGCAGTTCTTC. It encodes CASSLWTANNEQFF.

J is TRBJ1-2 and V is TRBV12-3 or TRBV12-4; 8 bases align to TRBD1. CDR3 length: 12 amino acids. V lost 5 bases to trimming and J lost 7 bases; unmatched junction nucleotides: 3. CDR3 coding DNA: TGTGCCAGCAGTGGACAGGGTGGTGGCTACACCTTC. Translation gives CASSGQGGGYTF.

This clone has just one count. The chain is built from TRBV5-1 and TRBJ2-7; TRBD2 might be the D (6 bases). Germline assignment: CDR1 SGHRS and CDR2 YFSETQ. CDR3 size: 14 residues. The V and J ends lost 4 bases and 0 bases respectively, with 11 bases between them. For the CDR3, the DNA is TGCGCCAGCAGCCCCGTGGGGGGCTCCTACGAGCAGTACGTC. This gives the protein CASSPVGGSYEQYV.

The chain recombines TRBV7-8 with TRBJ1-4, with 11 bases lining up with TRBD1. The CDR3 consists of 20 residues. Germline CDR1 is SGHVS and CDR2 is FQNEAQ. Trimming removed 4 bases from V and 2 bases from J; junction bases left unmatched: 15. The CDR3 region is CASSWAPDRGPKGTNEKLFF. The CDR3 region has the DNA TGTGCCAGCAGCTGGGCCCCGGACAGGGGGCCTAAAGGGACTAATGAAAAACTGTTTTTT.

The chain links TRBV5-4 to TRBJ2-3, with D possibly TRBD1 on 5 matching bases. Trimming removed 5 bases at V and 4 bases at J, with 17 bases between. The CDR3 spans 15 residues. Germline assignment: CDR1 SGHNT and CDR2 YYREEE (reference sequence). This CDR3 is CASRPQGSPPDTQYF. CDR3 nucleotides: TGTGCCAGCAGACCTCAGGGATCACCGCCAGATACGCAGTATTTT.

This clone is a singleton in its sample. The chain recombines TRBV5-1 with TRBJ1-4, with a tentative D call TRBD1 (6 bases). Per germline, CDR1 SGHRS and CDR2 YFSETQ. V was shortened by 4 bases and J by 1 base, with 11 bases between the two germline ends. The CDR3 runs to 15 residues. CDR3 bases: TGCGCCAGCAGCCCCCGGGGACAAACTAATGAAAAACTGTTTTTT. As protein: CASSPRGQTNEKLFF.

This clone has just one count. CDR3 loop: CASSPQSQGYGYTF. The CDR3, as DNA: TGTGCCAGCTCACCCCAATCTCAGGGGTATGGCTACACCTTC. The gene calls are TRBV18 and TRBJ1-2, with D possibly being TRBD1 (6 bases). Germline V lookup: CDR1 KGHSH, CDR2 LQKENI. CDR3 length: 14 amino acids. V gave up 3 bases and J gave up 5 bases, with 13 bases separating them.

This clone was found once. CDR3 coding DNA: TGTGCCACCAGCAGATCTAGCGAGCAGGAGACCCAGTACTTC. It is translated as CATSRSSEQETQYF. This chain connects TRBV15 to TRBJ2-5, with a weak D call TRBD2 (6 bases). Trimming removed 2 bases from V and 5 bases from J, with 12 bases in between. Germline CDR1 LNHNV, CDR2 YYDKDF (reference sequence). This CDR3 contains 14 residues.

In DNA, the CDR3 is TGTGCCAGCAGCAAACGCCTGGGAGCGAACACTGAAGCTTTCTTT. This codes for CASSKRLGANTEAFF. The rearrangement uses TRBV21-1 and TRBJ1-1. TRBV21-1 is shown as a pseudogene. The CDR3 spans 15 residues.

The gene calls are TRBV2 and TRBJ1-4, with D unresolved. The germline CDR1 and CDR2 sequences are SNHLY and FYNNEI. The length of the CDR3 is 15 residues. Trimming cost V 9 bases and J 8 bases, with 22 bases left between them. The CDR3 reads CASVGQAAGGEKLFF. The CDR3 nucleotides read TGTGCCAGTGTTGGGCAAGCCGCCGGAGGGGAAAAACTGTTTTTT.